This TCR beta chain originates from a study of beta chain features in type 1 diabetes. Study-wide points: Type 1 diabetes patients had moderately but significantly shorter TCRB CDR3s in all four CD4+ subsets.

The CDR3 extends over 11 amino acids. Between the trimmed V and J ends, which lost 3 bases and 5 bases, there was a span of 4 bases. Germline CDR1 ENHRY, CDR2 SYGVKD. The whole isolated RNA underwent reverse transcription, so sequencing captured expressed TCRB transcripts. TCRdb keeps only in-frame clones here, not all; method: immunoSEQ multiplex PCR. The profile shows approximately 170,000 clones, about 8% of them singletons. In total, each donor contributed a single heparinised blood draw that averaged about 120 mL. This clone was counted a few times. Antigen: not known. The TCR originated in a woman aged 40 to 50 with type 1 diabetes. Specimen: central memory CD4+ T cells from blood. The chain combines TRBV10-3 with TRBJ2-5; unclear D gene. Here the CDR3 DNA reads TGTGCCATCAGTGATGAGGAGACCCAGTACTTC. Protein: CAISDEETQYF.